The present entry profiles one T cell receptor beta chain with its context. These data come from a study of blood T cell repertoires in COVID-19. About the research overall: The United States, Italy and Spain provided the acute and convalescent COVID-19 samples.

Profiling relied on immunoSEQ multiplex PCR, and the TCRdb table lists in-frame clones only, not all of them. The sample has approximately 190,000 clones, more than 75% seen once. The Seattle patients, enrolled during active infection, were followed longitudinally. V was pared by 5 bases and J by 4 bases, with 11 bases between. The CDR3 sequence is 13 residues long. V usage is TRBV12-3 or TRBV12-4 and J usage is TRBJ1-2; no clear D gene. The receptor comes from an older woman with COVID-19, enrolled during active disease. Specimen: peripheral blood. CDR3: CASSSVRGYGYTF. The CDR3 bases are TGTGCCAGCAGTAGTGTCCGGGGCTATGGCTACACCTTC.